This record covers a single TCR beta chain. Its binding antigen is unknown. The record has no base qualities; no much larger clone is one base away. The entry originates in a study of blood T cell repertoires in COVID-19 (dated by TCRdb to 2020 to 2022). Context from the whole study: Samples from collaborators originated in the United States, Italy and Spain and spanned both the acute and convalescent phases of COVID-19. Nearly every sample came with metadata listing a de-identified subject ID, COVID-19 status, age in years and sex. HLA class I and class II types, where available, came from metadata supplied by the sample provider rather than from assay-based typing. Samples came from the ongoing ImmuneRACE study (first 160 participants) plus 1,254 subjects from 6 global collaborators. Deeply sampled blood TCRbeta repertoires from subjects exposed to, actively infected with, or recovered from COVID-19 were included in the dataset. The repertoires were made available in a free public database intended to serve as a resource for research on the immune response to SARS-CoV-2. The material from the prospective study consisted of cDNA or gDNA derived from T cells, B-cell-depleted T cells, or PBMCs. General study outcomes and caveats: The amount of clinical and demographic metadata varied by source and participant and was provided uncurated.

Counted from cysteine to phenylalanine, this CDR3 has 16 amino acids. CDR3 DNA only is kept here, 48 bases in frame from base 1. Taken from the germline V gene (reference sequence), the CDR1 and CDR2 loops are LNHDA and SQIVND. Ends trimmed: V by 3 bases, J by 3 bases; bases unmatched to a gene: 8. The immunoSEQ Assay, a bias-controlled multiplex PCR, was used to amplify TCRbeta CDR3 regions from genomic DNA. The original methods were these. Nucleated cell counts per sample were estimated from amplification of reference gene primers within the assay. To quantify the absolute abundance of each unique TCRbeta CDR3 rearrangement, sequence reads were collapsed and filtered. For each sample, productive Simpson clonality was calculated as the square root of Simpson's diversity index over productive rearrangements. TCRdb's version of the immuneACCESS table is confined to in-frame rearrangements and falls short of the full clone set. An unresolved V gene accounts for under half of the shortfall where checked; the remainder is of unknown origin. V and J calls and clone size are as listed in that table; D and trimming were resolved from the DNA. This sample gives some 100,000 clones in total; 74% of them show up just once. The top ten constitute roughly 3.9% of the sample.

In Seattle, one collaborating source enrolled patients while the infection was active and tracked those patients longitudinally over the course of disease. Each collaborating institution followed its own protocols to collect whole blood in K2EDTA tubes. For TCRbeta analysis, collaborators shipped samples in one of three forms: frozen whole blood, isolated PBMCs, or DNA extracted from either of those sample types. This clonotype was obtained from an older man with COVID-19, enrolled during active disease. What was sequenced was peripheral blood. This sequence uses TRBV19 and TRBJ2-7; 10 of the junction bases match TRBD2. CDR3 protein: CASSIQAGGQGYEQYF. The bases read TGTGCCAGTAGTATCCAAGCGGGGGGGCAAGGCTACGAGCAGTACTTC.